A single T cell receptor (beta chain) is shown here with its context. Its target is unknown. CDR1 and CDR2 from the germline V gene are MNHEY and SMNVEV (reference sequence). The CDR3 runs 16 residues. The V and J ends lost 6 bases and 6 bases, in that order; junction bases with no gene match: 14. The source of the sample is a study of T cell responses to AZD1222 COVID-19 vaccine. In the study overall: Whether given at about 4 or about 12 weeks, second doses were pooled.

The table came from immunoSEQ multiplex PCR; TCRdb's copy has only in-frame clones and leaves some out. Of more than 95,000 clones detected, about 87% appear once; the ten largest clones hold 10%. General study points: With dominance at 160-218 and 743-854, vaccine-associated CD4 TCRs spanned spike. Baseline seropositivity characterized only a handful of AZD1222 recipients. Clonal diversity may have been underestimated, and the donors were mostly white British, with more females than males.

The receptor was isolated from an adult in good health. The sequencing used peripheral blood, collected on day 0 of AZD1222 vaccination. The rearrangement uses TRBV27 and TRBJ2-5; 9 nucleotides agree with TRBD2. In DNA, the CDR3 is TGTGCCAGCAGACCCGAGAGGGCGGGAGGGGTAAAGACCCAGTACTTC. This codes for CASRPERAGGVKTQYF.